This T cell receptor beta chain was sequenced in a study of blood T cell repertoires in COVID-19. In the study overall: There were acute and convalescent COVID-19 samples, and they came from the United States, Italy and Spain. Sources were T cells, B-cell-depleted T cells, or PBMCs; the material itself was cDNA or gDNA.

Trimming cost V 0 bases and J 7 bases; bases outside gene matches: 7. The germline CDR1 and CDR2 sequences are SGHVS and FNYEAQ. The CDR3 is 16 amino acids. Study processing details: Reference gene primer amplification gave estimated nucleated cell counts. TCRdb's table, derived via immunoSEQ multiplex PCR, lists solely in-frame clones and lacks some. V and J calls and clone size are as listed in that table; D and trimming were resolved from the DNA. The sample shows about 93,000 clones, roughly 88% of them seen only once. The rearrangement joins TRBV7-6 to TRBJ2-1; TRBD2 matches at 9 bases. Sequenced: peripheral blood. The receptor's source is a human donor with active COVID-19. The donor label of this sample is uncertain. Written as DNA, the CDR3 is TGTGCCAGCAGCTTAGCGTTAGCGGGGGCGGGGAATGAGCAGTTCTTC. This encodes CASSLALAGAGNEQFF.